This T cell receptor (beta chain) was sequenced in a study of beta chain features in type 1 diabetes (dated by TCRdb to the late 2010s). In terms of the full investigation: Mean age, gender distribution, total cell number and subset yield did not differ between patients and healthy donors. The study compared TCRB repertoires of sorted circulating CD4+ T cell subsets between recently diagnosed type 1 diabetes patients and matched healthy donors. A total of about 99,000,000 sorted cells were examined across all samples, and RNA yield correlated strongly with the number of cells per subset. Whereas all 30 or so donors provided naive and central memory subsets, regulatory and stem cell-like memory subsets were isolated from just 8 patients and roughly eight healthy donors.

Points on this clone: Its specific antigen is unknown. Per-base quality was not reported, and no clone a single base away is much larger than it.

Each donor gave one peripheral blood draw, averaging approximately 0.12 L, which was collected into heparinised tubes. Using a panel that included CD45RO, CCR7, CD25, CD127, CD95 and CD27, naive, central memory, regulatory and stem cell-like memory CD4+ T cells were sorted on a BD FACSAria II. Purity was above 95% for every sorted population. PBMCs were isolated right away by Lymphoprep density gradient centrifugation and were stained directly, without culture. Samples were stained and sorted in pairs, with one healthy donor and one patient per experiment, so that batch effects were minimized. Overall study outcomes, separate from this receptor: Because cDNA rather than genomic DNA was sequenced, highly expressing activated cells could have been over-represented, although no difference in activation and CD3 levels was found between groups. In all four CD4+ subsets, TCRB CDR3 length was moderately but significantly shorter in type 1 diabetes patients. Because the HLA sub-analyses included only small numbers of individuals, any influence of HLA type on TCRB rearrangement was left unresolved. Shorter templates might be favored by PCR, yet because patient and control samples were amplified and corrected together, any such skew would affect both groups equally. Patients with type 1 diabetes made fewer insertions and deleted more nucleotides at VDJ recombination sites, implying thymic rearrangement abnormalities. The naive, central memory and regulatory TCRB repertoires appeared to resemble one another more closely among patients than among healthy donors.

The entire isolated RNA was reverse transcribed using the High Capacity cDNA Reverse Transcription Kit, and thus expressed TCRB transcripts were sequenced. Deep immunoSEQ sequencing was applied to naive, central memory and regulatory T cell samples, giving an average of about 3.6 million total reads per sample. Sorted cells were lysed in RLT buffer, and RNA was extracted using DNase-treated RNeasy Micro or Mini kits according to cell number. Each cell subset was processed separately to prevent cross-contamination, with patient and healthy donor samples processed together. Using the immunoSEQ multiplex PCR, TCRB sequences were amplified from cDNA into 87-bp fragments spanning the CDR3 region. Sequencing of the amplicons was performed on the Illumina HiSeq platform. The paper's processing steps were these. PCR bias was corrected computationally using synthetic template baselines, and reads within Hamming distance 2 were collapsed, with unmergeable singletons discarded. By aligning reads against IMGT, V, D and J genes, CDR3 length, and insertions or deletions at six rearrangement sites were assigned. Within each subset, clonotype counts were normalized to sorted cell number, after which true diversity and Gini coefficients were computed with the tcR R package. The overlap coefficient, calculated on TCRB nucleotide sequences, was used to quantify repertoire sharing. TCRdb's version of the immuneACCESS table is confined to in-frame rearrangements and falls short of the full clone set. An unresolved V gene accounts for under half of the shortfall where checked; the remainder is of unknown origin. That table furnishes V, J and clone size, whereas the DNA furnished D and trimming. In this sample the table shows some 140,000 clones, about a tenth of which occur a single time. Jointly, the top ten make up roughly 0.69% of the sample.

Input material: central memory CD4+ T cells from blood. This receptor was taken from a man younger than 35 in good health.

CDR3 loop: CASSSGRGIYEQYF. Here is the DNA: TGTGCCAGCAGTTCCGGACGGGGGATCTACGAGCAGTACTTC. The chain is made from TRBV6-6 and TRBJ2-7; TRBD2 is a weak D gene call, 6 bases matching. V lost 4 bases and J lost 3 bases; the stretch between them is 13 bases long. Taken from the germline V gene (reference sequence), the CDR1 and CDR2 loops are MNHNY and SVGAGI. The cysteine opens and the phenylalanine closes a CDR3 of 14 amino acids. Only the CDR3 portion is preserved as DNA: 42 bases, with reading frame beginning at the first base.